The T cell receptor beta chain described here comes from a study of T cell clonotyping in hematopoietic cell transplantation. Concerning this clone: Its antigen is not identified.

Whole-study findings and limits: Pathologically expanded recipient clonotypes increased progressively from day 30 to day 180 as diversity fell.

Sequencing used immunoSEQ multiplex PCR; TCRdb keeps in-frame clones, though not all of them. The table lists some 15,000 clones, 75% to 90% of them singletons. CDR3 length equals 14 residues. Trimming removed 8 bases from V and 5 bases from J; junction bases left unmatched: 10. Germline values: CDR1 SNHLY, CDR2 FYNNEI. The chain combines TRBV2 with TRBJ2-5; 8 positions agree with TRBD1. This sequence was found in a man over 45 in good health. Some clones in this sample may be carry-over from other donors' samples. The sample was peripheral blood mononuclear cells. CDR3 sequence: CASCVQGVRETQYF. Here the CDR3 DNA reads TGTGCCAGCTGTGTACAGGGGGTGCGCGAGACCCAGTACTTC.